A selection of T cell receptor beta chains follows, all from one sample in a study of technical replicates of blood from a few donors. Using immunoSEQ multiplex PCR, the repertoire was profiled, and TCRdb retains in-frame clones only, with some absent. The sample includes under 90,000 clones, roughly 96% of them seen just once. The sample was T cells isolated from PBMCs. The receptors were sampled from a human donor in good health. The CDR3 runs from the conserved cysteine through the conserved F or W.

J gene,V gene,CDR3 protein
TRBJ1-5,TRBV7-9,CASSIAVRGDSNQPQHF
TRBJ2-5,TRBV27,CASSPPPGYQETQYF
TRBJ1-5,TRBV12-2,CASRFSQGGPFNQPQHF
TRBJ2-1,TRBV7-3,CASSPLAGNYNEQFF
TRBJ2-3,TRBV5-1,CASSLVSGWLAGTDTQYF
TRBJ1-2,TRBV6-5,CASSYSAGSGYTF
TRBJ1-5,TRBV27,CASSFLQGDQPQHF
TRBJ1-3,TRBV6-5,CASSYFDRAGNTIYF
TRBJ1-1,TRBV7-9,CASSWTFGAEAFF
TRBJ2-2,TRBV10-1,CASSPTRDRELFF